The clone carrying this T cell receptor (beta chain) has only one observation. Its cognate antigen is unknown. Data came from immunoSEQ multiplex PCR; TCRdb stores just in-frame clones and leaves some out. The sample lists 55,000 to 75,000 clones; more than 70% were seen once. The data originate from a study of T cell responses to AZD1222 COVID-19 vaccine. Study information: Second doses at about 4 or about 12 weeks were pooled. Overall study findings and caveats: Nearly half of spike-specific TCRs reportedly go after variant regions that carry no mutations. None of the repertoires were sampled until the peak T cell response had passed. Spike-specific TCR breadth and depth both grew after two AZD1222 doses.

Looked up from germline, CDR1 is KGHSH and CDR2 is LQKENI. Trimming stripped 5 bases from V and 0 bases from J, with 7 bases between. The CDR3 contains 13 residues. Sequenced material: peripheral blood, taken on day 0 of AZD1222 vaccination. The gene calls are TRBV18 and TRBJ1-1; D uncertain. This clonotype originated in an adult in good health. CDR3 DNA: TGTGCCAGCTCAACCGGATTGAACACTGAAGCTTTCTTT. Translated: CASSTGLNTEAFF.